The 5 T cell receptor beta chains listed next were all sequenced from one sample in a study of cytomegalovirus exposure and HLA in healthy donors. The PCR used 60 Vbeta and 13 Jbeta primers. Libraries were prepared by immunoSEQ multiplex PCR; TCRdb keeps only in-frame clonotypes and omits some of them. The sample holds about 200,000 clones, nearly 80% seen once. The sequenced sample consisted of PBMCs. The receptors originated from a man between 18 and 35 years old in good health and CMV-seronegative.

V usage is TRBV28 and J usage is TRBJ2-1; possible D gene TRBD2, 5 bases. Trimming took 6 bases from V and 6 from J, leaving 12 bases between them. Germline CDR1 reads MDHEN; CDR2 reads SYDVKM. The CDR3 runs 13 residues. The CDR3 DNA is TGTGCCAGCAGCCCGACTACTATCAATGAGCAGTTCTTC. Translation gives CASSPTTINEQFF.

The chain carries TRBV5-1 and TRBJ2-7; 8 bases fit TRBD1. Trimming cost V 3 bases and J 3 bases; bases outside gene matches: 5. CDR3 size: 14 residues. Germline CDR1 and CDR2: SGHRS and YFSETQ. Written as DNA, the CDR3 is TGCGCCAGCAGCTCCGGGACAGGAGACTACGAGCAGTACTTC. Translated, it gives CASSSGTGDYEQYF.

The rearrangement uses TRBV30 and TRBJ1-1; a weak D match, TRBD1 (5 bases). The CDR3 contains 13 residues. V was trimmed by 0 bases and J by 1 base, leaving 6 bases between them. Germline CDR1 and CDR2: GTSNPN and SVGIG (reference sequence). The CDR3 sequence: CAWSVGANTEAFF. The CDR3 DNA reads as TGTGCCTGGAGTGTAGGGGCGAACACTGAAGCTTTCTTT.

The CDR3 DNA reads TGTGCCAGCAGTGAAACGTCGCCTAGGACTAATGAAAAACTGTTTTTT. This gives the protein CASSETSPRTNEKLFF. This chain connects TRBV6-1 to TRBJ1-4, with unresolved D. The CDR3 is 16 amino acids. Trimming shortened V by 2 bases and J by 2 bases, and 12 bases separated the two germline ends. The germline V gene has CDR1 MNHNS and CDR2 SASEGT.

The CDR3 loop reads CASSLGTSGSPPTYEQYF. In nucleotides, the CDR3 is TGTGCCAGCAGCTTAGGAACTAGCGGGAGTCCCCCCACCTACGAGCAGTACTTC. This chain joins TRBV7-6 and TRBJ2-7; 11 bases fit TRBD2. The trim removed 1 base at V and 2 bases at J, leaving 10 bases unmatched. The CDR3 is 18 residues long. CDR1 is SGHVS and CDR2 is FNYEAQ in the germline V gene.